A few counts support the clone carrying this T cell receptor beta chain. The target antigen is unknown. TCRdb fed the 5' RACE reads into MiXCR, producing one record per CDR3 protein. The sample has some 26,000 distinct CDR3 sequences; roughly 4.3% are singletons. The entry originates in a study of early T cells in non-severe SARS-CoV-2 infection. The CDR3 length is 14 residues. The germline gives CDR1 SGHTA, CDR2 FQGNSA. V lost 1 base, J lost 2 bases, and 2 bases stayed unmatched. Regarding the study as a whole: Anti-spike CD8 specificities were favored by VDJdb matching, whose results missed private and CD4 specificities.

The sequence came from an adult who was a healthcare worker with PCR-confirmed SARS-CoV-2 infection or an uninfected control (not recorded which). The sample comprised whole blood. The chain couples TRBV7-2 to TRBJ2-7; 7 bases are shared with TRBD1. The CDR3 protein is CASSLGTGAYEQYV. CDR3 in DNA: TGTGCCAGCAGCTTAGGAACAGGGGCCTACGAGCAGTACGTC.